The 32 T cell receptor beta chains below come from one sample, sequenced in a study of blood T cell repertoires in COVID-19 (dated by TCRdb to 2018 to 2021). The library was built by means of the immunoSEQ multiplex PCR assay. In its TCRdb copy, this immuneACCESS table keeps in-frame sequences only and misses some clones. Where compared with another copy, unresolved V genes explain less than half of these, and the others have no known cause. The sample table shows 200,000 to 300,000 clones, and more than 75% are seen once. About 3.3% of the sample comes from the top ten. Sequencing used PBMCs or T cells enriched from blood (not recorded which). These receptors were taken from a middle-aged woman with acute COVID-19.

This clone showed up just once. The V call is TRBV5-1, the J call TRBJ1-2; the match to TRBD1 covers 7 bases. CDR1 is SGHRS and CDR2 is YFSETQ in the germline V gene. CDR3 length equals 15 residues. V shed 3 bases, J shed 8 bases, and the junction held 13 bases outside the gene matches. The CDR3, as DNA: TGCGCCAGCAGCTCGGCGATCGACAGGGTGACAGGCTACACCTTC. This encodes CASSSAIDRVTGYTF.

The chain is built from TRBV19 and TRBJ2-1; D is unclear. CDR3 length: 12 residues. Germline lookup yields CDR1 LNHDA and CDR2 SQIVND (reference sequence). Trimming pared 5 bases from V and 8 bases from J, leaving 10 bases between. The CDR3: CASSHDRDEQFF. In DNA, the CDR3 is TGTGCCAGTAGTCACGACCGGGATGAGCAGTTCTTC. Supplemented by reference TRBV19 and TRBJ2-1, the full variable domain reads DGGITQSPKYLFRKEGQNVTLSCEQNLNHDAMYWYRQDPGQGLRLIYYSQIVNDFQKGDIAEGYSVSREKKESFPLTVTSAQKNPTAFYLCASSHDRDEQFFGPGTRLTVL.

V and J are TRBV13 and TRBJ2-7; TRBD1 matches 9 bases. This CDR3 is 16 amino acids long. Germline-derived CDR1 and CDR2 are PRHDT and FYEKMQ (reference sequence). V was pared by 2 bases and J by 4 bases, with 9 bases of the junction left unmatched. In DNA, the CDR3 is TGTGCCAGCAGCTTACGTCCGGGACAGGGTAGTTACGAGCAGTACTTC. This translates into CASSLRPGQGSYEQYF.

DNA for the CDR3: TGTGCCAGCAGCGTAGAGGGACAGAACTCTGGGGCCAACGTCCTGACTTTC. This codes for CASSVEGQNSGANVLTF. This chain uses TRBV9 with TRBJ2-6; TRBD1 matches 7 bases. The CDR3 has 17 amino acids. The J segment lost 0 bases and the V segment lost 0 bases, leaving 3 bases of the junction unmatched. Looked up from germline, CDR1 is SGDLS and CDR2 is YYNGEE.

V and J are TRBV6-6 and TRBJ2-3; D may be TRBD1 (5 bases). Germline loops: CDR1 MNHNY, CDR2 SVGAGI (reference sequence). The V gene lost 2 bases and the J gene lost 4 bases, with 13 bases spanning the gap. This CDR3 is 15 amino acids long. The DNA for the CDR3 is TGTGCCAGCAGTTACGGGTCGACAGAGGCAGATACGCAGTATTTT. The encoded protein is CASSYGSTEADTQYF.

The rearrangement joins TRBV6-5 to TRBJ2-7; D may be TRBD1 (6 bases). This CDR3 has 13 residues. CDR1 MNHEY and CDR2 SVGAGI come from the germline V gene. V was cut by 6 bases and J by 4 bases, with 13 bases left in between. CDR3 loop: CASSPTRGYEQYF. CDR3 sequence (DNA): TGTGCCAGCAGCCCCACGAGGGGGTACGAGCAGTACTTC.

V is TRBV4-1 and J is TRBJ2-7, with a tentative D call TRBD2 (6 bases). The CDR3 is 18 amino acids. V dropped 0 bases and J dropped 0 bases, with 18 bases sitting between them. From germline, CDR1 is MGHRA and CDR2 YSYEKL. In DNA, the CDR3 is TGCGCCAGCAGCCAAGAAGGGATCCGGGACGGGAGCTCCTACGAGCAGTACTTC. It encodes CASSQEGIRDGSSYEQYF.

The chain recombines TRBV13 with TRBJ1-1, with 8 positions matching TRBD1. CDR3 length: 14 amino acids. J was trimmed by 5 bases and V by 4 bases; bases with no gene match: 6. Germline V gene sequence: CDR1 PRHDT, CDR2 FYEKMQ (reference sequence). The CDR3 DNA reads TGTGCCAGCAGCTCGGACAGGGCGCGGACTGAAGCTTTCTTT. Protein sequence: CASSSDRARTEAFF. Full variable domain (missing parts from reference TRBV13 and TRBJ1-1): AAGVIQSPRHLIKEKRETATLKCYPIPRHDTVYWYQQGPGQDPQFLISFYEKMQSDKGSIPDRFSAQQFSDYHSELNMSSLELGDSALYFCASSSDRARTEAFFGQGTRLTVV.

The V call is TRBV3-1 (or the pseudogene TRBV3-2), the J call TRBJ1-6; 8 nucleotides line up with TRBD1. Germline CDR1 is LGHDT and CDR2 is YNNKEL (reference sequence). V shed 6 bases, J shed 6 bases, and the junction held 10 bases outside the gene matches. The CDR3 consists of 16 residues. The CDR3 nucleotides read TGTGCCAGCAGACGTTCCGAACAGGGGGGTAATTCACCCCTCCACTTT. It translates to CASRRSEQGGNSPLHF.

The CDR3 spells CASSFSSGKETQYF. In DNA form, the CDR3 reads TGTGCCAGCAGCTTTTCTTCAGGGAAAGAGACCCAGTACTTC. The rearrangement joins TRBV7-9 to TRBJ2-5, with a possible D match to TRBD1 (5 bases). This CDR3 comprises 14 residues. V was trimmed by 3 bases and J by 3 bases, leaving 11 bases between them. Germline V CDR1 and CDR2: SEHNR, FQNEAQ (reference sequence).

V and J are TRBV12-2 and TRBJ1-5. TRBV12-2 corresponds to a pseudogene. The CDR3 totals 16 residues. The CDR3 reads CASRLPTGRRNQPQHF. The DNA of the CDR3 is TGTGCAAGTCGCTTGCCCACCGGGAGGCGCAATCAGCCCCAGCATTTT.

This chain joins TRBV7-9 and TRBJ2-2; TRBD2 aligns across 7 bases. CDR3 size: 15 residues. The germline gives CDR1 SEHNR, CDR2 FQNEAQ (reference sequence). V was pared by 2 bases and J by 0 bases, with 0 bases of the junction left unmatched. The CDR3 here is CASSLSGANTGELFF. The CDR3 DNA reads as TGTGCCAGCAGCTTAAGCGGGGCGAACACCGGGGAGCTGTTTTTT.

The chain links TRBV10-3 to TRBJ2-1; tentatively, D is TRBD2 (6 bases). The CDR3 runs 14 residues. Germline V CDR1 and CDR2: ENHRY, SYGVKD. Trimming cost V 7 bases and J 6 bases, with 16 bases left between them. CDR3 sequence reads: CAINQQEGPNEQFF. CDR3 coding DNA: TGTGCCATCAATCAACAGGAGGGTCCCAATGAGCAGTTCTTC.

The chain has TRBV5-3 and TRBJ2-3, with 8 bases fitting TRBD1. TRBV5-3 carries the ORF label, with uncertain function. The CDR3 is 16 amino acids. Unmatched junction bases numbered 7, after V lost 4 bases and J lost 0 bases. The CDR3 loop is CARSGRQGPSTDTQYF. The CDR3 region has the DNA TGTGCCAGAAGCGGTAGACAGGGGCCTAGCACAGATACGCAGTATTTT.

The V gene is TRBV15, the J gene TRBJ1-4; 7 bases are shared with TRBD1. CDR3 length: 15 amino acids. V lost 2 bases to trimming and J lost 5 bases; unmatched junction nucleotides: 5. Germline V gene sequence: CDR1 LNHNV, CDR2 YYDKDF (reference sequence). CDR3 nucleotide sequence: TGTGCCACCAGCAGACAGGGGGAAGTAAATGAAAAACTGTTTTTT. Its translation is CATSRQGEVNEKLFF.

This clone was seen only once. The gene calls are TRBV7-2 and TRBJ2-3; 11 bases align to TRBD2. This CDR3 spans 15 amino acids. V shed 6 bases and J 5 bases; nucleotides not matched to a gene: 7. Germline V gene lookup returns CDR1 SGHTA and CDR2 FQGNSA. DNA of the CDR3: TGTGCCAGCAGTTCGACTAGCGGGGTGCAAGATACGCAGTATTTT. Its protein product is CASSSTSGVQDTQYF. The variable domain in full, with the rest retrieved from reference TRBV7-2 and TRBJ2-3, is GAGVSQSPSNKVTEKGKDVELRCDPISGHTALYWYRQSLGQGLEFLIYFQGNSAPDKSGLPSDRFSAERTGGSVSTLTIQRTQQEDSAVYLCASSSTSGVQDTQYFGPGTRLTVL.

CDR3 DNA sequence: TGTGCCAGCAGCCTATTTATCGGACAGACCGGAAACACCATATATTTT. Its translation is CASSLFIGQTGNTIYF. The chain employs TRBV7-8 and TRBJ1-3, with D perhaps matching TRBD1 (6 bases). The germline V gene has CDR1 SGHVS and CDR2 FQNEAQ. The CDR3 runs 16 residues. V was cut by 5 bases and J by 4 bases, with 18 bases left in between.

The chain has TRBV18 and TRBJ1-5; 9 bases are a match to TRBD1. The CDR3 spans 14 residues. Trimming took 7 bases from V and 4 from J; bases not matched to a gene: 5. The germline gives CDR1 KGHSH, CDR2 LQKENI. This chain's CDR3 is CASWDRVGNQPQHF. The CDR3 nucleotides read TGTGCCAGCTGGGACAGGGTAGGAAATCAGCCCCAGCATTTT. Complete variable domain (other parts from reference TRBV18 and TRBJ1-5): NAGVMQNPRHLVRRRGQEARLRCSPMKGHSHVYWYRQLPEEGLKFMVYLQKENIIDESGMPKERFSAEFPKEGPSILRIQQVVRGDSAAYFCASWDRVGNQPQHFGDGTRLSIL.

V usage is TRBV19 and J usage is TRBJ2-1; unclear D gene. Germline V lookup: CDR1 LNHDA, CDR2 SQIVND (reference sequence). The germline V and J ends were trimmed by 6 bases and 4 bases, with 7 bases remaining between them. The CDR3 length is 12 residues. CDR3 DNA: TGTGCCAGTAGGACATCTTACAATGAGCAGTTCTTC. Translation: CASRTSYNEQFF.

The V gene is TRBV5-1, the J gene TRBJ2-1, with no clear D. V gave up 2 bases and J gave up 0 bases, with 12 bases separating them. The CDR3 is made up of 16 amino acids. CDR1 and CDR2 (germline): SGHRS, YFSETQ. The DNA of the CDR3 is TGCGCCAGCAGCTTCACAGTTACAGACTCCTACAATGAGCAGTTCTTC. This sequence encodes CASSFTVTDSYNEQFF.

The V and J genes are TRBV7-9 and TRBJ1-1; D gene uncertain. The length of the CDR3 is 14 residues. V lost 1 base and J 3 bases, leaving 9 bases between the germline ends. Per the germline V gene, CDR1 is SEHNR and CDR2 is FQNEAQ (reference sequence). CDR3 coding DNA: TGTGCCAGCAGCTTAGAGTTCTCGGACACTGAAGCTTTCTTT. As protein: CASSLEFSDTEAFF.

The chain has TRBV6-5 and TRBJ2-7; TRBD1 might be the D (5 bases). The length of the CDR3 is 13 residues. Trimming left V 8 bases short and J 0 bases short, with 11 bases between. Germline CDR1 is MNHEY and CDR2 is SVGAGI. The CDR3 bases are TGTGCCAGCTTGGACATTACCTCCTACGAGCAGTACTTC. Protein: CASLDITSYEQYF.

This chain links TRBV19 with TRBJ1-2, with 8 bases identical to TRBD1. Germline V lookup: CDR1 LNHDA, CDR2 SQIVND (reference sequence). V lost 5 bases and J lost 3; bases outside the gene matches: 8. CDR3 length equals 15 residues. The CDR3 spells CASSSRQGLYYGYTF. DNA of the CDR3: TGTGCCAGTAGTTCCCGACAGGGGCTGTACTATGGCTACACCTTC.

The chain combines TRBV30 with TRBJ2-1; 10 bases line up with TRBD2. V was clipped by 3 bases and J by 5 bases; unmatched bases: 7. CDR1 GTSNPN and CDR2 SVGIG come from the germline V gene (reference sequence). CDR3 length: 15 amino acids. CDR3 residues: CAWRSSGSNHNEQFF. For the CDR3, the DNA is TGTGCCTGGAGGTCTAGCGGGAGTAACCACAATGAGCAGTTCTTC.

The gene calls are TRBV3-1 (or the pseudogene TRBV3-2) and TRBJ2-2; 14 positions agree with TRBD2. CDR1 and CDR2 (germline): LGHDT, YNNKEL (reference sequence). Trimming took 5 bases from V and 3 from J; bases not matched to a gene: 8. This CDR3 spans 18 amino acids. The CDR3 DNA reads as TGTGCCAGCAGCAGTAGACTAGCGGGAGGGCCAGACACCGGGGAGCTGTTTTTT. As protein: CASSSRLAGGPDTGELFF.

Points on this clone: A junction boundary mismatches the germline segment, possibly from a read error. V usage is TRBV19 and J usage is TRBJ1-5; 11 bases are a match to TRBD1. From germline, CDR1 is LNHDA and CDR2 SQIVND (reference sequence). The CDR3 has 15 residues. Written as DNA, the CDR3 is TGTGCCAGTAGTCCAAGGACAGGGGGCAACCAGCCCCAGCATTTT. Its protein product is CASSPRTGGNQPQHF. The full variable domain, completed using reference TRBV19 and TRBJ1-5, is DGGITQSPKYLFRKEGQNVTLSCEQNLNHDAMYWYRQDPGQGLRLIYYSQIVNDFQKGDIAEGYSVSREKKESFPLTVTSAQKNPTAFYLCASSPRTGGNQPQHFGDGTRLSIL.

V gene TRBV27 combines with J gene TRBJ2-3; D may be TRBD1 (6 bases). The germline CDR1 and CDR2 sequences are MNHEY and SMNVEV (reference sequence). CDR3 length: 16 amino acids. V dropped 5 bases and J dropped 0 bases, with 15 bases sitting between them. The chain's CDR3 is CASSERTAGSTDTQYF. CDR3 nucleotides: TGTGCCAGCAGTGAACGGACAGCAGGTAGCACAGATACGCAGTATTTT.

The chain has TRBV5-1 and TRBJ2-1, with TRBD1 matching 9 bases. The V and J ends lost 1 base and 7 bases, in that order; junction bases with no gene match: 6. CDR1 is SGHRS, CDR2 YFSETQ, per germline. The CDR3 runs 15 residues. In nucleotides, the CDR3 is TGCGCCAGCAGCTTGTTAACAGGGGGCAATAATGAGCAGTTCTTC. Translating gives CASSLLTGGNNEQFF. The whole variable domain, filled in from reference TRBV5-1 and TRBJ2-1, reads KAGVTQTPRYLIKTRGQQVTLSCSPISGHRSVSWYQQTPGQGLQFLFEYFSETQRNKGNFPGRFSGRQFSNSRSEMNVSTLELGDSALYLCASSLLTGGNNEQFFGPGTRLTVL.

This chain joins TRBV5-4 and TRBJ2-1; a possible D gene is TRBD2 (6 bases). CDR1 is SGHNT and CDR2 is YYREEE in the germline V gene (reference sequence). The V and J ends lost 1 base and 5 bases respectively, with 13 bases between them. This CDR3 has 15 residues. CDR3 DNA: TGTGCCAGCAGCTTGTTCGGGAGATTACACAATGAGCAGTTCTTC. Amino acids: CASSLFGRLHNEQFF.

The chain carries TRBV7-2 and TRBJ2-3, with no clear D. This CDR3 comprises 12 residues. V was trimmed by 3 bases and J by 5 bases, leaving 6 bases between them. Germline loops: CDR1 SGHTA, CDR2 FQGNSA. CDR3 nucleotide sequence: TGTGCCAGCAGCTTGTTCGGAGATACGCAGTATTTT. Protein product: CASSLFGDTQYF.

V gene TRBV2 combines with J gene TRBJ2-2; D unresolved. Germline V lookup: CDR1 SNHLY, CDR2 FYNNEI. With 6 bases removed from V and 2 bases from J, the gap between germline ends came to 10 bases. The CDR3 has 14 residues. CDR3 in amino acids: CASRQDSNTGELFF. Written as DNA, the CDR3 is TGTGCCAGCAGACAAGACTCTAACACCGGGGAGCTGTTTTTT.

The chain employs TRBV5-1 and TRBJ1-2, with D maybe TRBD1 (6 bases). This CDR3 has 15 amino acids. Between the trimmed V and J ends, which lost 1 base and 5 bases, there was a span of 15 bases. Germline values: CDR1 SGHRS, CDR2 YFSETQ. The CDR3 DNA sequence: TGCGCCAGCAGCTTGACAGGGAGAGGGGATTATGGCTACACCTTC. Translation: CASSLTGRGDYGYTF.